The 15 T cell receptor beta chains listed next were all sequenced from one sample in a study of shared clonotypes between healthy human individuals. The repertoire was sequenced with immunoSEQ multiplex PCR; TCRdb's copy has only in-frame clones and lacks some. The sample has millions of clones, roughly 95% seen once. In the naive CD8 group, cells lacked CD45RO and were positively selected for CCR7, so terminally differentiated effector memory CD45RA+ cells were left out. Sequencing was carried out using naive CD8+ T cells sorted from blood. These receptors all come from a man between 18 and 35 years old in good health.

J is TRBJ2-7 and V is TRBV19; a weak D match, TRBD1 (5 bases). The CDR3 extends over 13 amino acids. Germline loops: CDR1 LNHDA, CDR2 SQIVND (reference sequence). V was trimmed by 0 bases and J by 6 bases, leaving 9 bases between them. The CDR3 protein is CASSIETGGEQYF. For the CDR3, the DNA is TGTGCCAGTAGTATAGAAACAGGTGGCGAGCAGTACTTC.

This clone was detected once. The chain's CDR3 is CASMPGVSGAGANVLTF. The CDR3, as DNA: TGTGCCAGCATGCCTGGGGTGTCTGGGGCTGGGGCCAACGTCCTGACTTTC. The V call is TRBV7-2, the J call TRBJ2-6, with D hard to call. The V end was cut by 7 bases, the J end by 2 bases, with 18 bases between. The CDR3 is 17 residues long. CDR1 is SGHTA, CDR2 FQGNSA, per germline. Variable domain in full (rest from reference TRBV7-2 and TRBJ2-6): GAGVSQSPSNKVTEKGKDVELRCDPISGHTALYWYRQSLGQGLEFLIYFQGNSAPDKSGLPSDRFSAERTGGSVSTLTIQRTQQEDSAVYLCASMPGVSGAGANVLTFGAGSRLTVL.

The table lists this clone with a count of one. The CDR3 region has the DNA TGTGCCAGCAGTTACTCGATCGTTGGCACCCAAGAGACCCAGTACTTC. Protein sequence: CASSYSIVGTQETQYF. V gene TRBV6-7 combines with J gene TRBJ2-5, with no clear D. TRBV6-7 is treated as an ORF (open reading frame) with a function not yet certain. The CDR3 contains 16 residues. V shed 0 bases and J shed 1 base, with 12 bases lying between them.

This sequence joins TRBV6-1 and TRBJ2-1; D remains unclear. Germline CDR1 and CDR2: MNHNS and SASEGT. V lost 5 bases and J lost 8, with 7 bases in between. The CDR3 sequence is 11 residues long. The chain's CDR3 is CASSLNHEQFF. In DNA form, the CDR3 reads TGTGCCAGCAGTCTGAATCATGAGCAGTTCTTC.

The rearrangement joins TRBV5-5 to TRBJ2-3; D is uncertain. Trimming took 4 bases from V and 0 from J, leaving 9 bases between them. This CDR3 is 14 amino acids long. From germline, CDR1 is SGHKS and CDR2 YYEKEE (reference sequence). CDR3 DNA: TGTGCCAGCAGCCCCCTTATGAGCACAGATACGCAGTATTTT. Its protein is CASSPLMSTDTQYF.

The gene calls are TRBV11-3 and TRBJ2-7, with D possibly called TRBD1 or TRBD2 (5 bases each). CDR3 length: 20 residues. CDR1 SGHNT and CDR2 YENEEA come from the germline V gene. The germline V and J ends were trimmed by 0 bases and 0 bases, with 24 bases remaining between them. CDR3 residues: CASSLELIYEGQGSSYEQYF. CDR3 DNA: TGTGCCAGCAGCTTAGAACTGATATATGAGGGCCAGGGCAGCTCCTACGAGCAGTACTTC.

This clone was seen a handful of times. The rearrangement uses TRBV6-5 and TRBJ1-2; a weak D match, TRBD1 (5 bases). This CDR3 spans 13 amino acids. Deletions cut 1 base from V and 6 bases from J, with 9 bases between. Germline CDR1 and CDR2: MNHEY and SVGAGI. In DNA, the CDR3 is TGTGCCAGCAGTTACTTCGCAGGGAATGGCTACACCTTC. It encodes CASSYFAGNGYTF.

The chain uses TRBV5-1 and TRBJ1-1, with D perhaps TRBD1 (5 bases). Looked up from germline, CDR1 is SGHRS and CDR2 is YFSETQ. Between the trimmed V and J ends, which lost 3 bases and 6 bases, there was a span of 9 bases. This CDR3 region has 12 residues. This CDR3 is CASSSGGPEAFF. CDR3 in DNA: TGCGCCAGCAGCTCTGGGGGTCCTGAAGCTTTCTTT.

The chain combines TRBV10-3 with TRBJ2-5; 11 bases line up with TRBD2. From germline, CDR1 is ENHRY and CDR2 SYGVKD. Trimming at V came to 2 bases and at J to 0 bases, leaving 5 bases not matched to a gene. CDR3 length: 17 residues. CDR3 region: CAISESPGLADQETQYF. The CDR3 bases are TGTGCCATCAGTGAGAGTCCGGGACTAGCGGACCAAGAGACCCAGTACTTC.

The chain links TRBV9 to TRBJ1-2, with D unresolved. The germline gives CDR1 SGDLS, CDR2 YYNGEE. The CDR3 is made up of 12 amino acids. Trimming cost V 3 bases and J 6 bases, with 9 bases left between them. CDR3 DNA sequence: TGTGCCAGCAGCGAGAACCAGGATGGCTACACCTTC. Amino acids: CASSENQDGYTF.

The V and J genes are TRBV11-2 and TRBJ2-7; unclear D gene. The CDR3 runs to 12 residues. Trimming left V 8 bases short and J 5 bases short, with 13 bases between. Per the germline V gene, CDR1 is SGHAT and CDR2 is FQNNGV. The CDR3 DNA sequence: TGTGCCAGCGGCACGTTAGGCAACGAGCAGTACTTC. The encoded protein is CASGTLGNEQYF. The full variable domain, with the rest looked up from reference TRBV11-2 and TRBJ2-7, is EAGVAQSPRYKIIEKRQSVAFWCNPISGHATLYWYQQILGQGPKLLIQFQNNGVVDDSQLPKDRFSAERLKGVDSTLKIQPAKLEDSAVYLCASGTLGNEQYFGPGTRLTVT.

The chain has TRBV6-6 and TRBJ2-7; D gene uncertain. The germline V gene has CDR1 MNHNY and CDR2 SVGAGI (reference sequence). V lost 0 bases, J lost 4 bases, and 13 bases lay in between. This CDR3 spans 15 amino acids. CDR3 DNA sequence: TGTGCCAGCAGTTACTCGATACCGTTAGGGTACGAGCAGTACTTC. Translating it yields CASSYSIPLGYEQYF.

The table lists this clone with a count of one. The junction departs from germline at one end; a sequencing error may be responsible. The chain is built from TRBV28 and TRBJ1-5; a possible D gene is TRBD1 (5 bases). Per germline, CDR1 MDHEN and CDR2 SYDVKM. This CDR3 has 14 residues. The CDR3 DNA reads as TGTGCCAGCAGTTCCACGGGACGCTACGTCCCCGGGGATTTT. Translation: CASSSTGRYVPGDF.

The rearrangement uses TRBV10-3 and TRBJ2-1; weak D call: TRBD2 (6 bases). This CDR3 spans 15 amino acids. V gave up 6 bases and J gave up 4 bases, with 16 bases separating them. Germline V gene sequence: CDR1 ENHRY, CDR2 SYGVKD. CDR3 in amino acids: CAIRDAGTGYNEQFF. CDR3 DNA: TGTGCCATCAGAGACGCCGGGACTGGATACAATGAGCAGTTCTTC.

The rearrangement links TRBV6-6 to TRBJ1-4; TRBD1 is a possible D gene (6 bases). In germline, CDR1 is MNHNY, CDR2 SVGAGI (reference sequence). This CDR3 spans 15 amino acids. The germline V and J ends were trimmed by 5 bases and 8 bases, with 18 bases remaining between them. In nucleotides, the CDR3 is TGTGCCAGCAGTGATCTCGGGGGCGGGGGAGAAAAACTGTTTTTT. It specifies CASSDLGGGGEKLFF.